One and the same sample provided the 23 T cell receptor beta chains below, sequenced in a study of shared clonotypes between healthy human individuals. Method: immunoSEQ multiplex PCR; TCRdb's copy keeps in-frame clones and lacks some. There are more than 1,200,000 clones in the sample; 98% occur only once, and under 0.45% lies in the top ten. Specimen: naive CD4+ T cells sorted from blood. Subset here: CD45RA+ positively selected. The receptors were sampled from a man between 25 and 39 years old in good health.

The chain joins TRBV19 to TRBJ1-5; TRBD1 agrees at 7 bases. J lost 3 bases, V lost 2 bases, and 7 bases had no gene match. Germline CDR1 and CDR2: LNHDA and SQIVND (reference sequence). The CDR3 has 16 amino acids. The CDR3 bases are TGTGCCAGTAGTATAAATAAACAGGGGAACAATCAGCCCCAGCATTTT. Amino acid sequence: CASSINKQGNNQPQHF.

The chain combines TRBV4-2 with TRBJ2-7; D tentatively fits TRBD1 or TRBD2 (5 bases each). This CDR3 comprises 16 residues. Germline CDR1 is LGHNA and CDR2 is YNFKEQ. Trimming shortened V by 3 bases and J by 2 bases, and 17 bases separated the two germline ends. CDR3 region: CASSHLKTGAPYEQYF. CDR3 in DNA: TGTGCCAGCAGCCACCTAAAGACCGGGGCCCCCTACGAGCAGTACTTC.

The chain couples TRBV2 to TRBJ1-4; D not resolved. This CDR3 has 14 amino acids. V was clipped by 3 bases and J by 2 bases, with 7 bases between them. CDR1 and CDR2 (germline): SNHLY, FYNNEI. The CDR3 loop is CASSDYGTNEKLFF. CDR3 coding DNA: TGTGCCAGCAGTGATTACGGTACTAATGAAAAACTGTTTTTT.

The rearrangement uses TRBV25-1 and TRBJ1-4; possibly TRBD1 for D (5 bases). V was shortened by 4 bases and J by 4 bases, with 7 bases between the two germline ends. The germline V gene has CDR1 MGHDK and CDR2 SYGVNS. The CDR3 has 13 residues. In nucleotides, the CDR3 is TGTGCCAGCAGTGGACAGCTTAATGAAAAACTGTTTTTT. This sequence encodes CASSGQLNEKLFF. Full variable domain (missing parts from reference TRBV25-1 and TRBJ1-4): EADIYQTPRYLVIGTGKKITLECSQTMGHDKMYWYQQDPGMELHLIHYSYGVNSTEKGDLSSESTVSRIRTEHFPLTLESARPSHTSQYLCASSGQLNEKLFFGSGTQLSVL.

The count of this clone is one. The gene calls are TRBV9 and TRBJ1-5, with 9 bases aligning to TRBD1. With V trimmed by 0 bases and J by 0 bases, 4 bases remained unmatched. CDR1 and CDR2 from the germline V gene are SGDLS and YYNGEE. The CDR3 is 17 residues long. CDR3 nucleotide sequence: TGTGCCAGCAGCGTAGAGGCGGGACAGGGTAGCAATCAGCCCCAGCATTTT. Amino acids: CASSVEAGQGSNQPQHF.

V usage is TRBV7-8 and J usage is TRBJ2-7; tentative D call: TRBD2 (5 bases). Trimming shortened V by 3 bases and J by 3 bases, and 21 bases separated the two germline ends. CDR3 length: 17 residues. The germline V gene has CDR1 SGHVS and CDR2 FQNEAQ. As DNA, the CDR3 is TGTGCCAGCAGCTTGATGGCGTCTCGGCTAGCCCACTACGAGCAGTACTTC. Translated, it gives CASSLMASRLAHYEQYF.

This rearrangement joins TRBV11-2 to TRBJ2-2, with 7 nucleotides matching TRBD2. Looked up from germline, CDR1 is SGHAT and CDR2 is FQNNGV. V lost 6 bases, J lost 7 bases, and 11 bases stayed unmatched. The CDR3 has 15 amino acids. The CDR3: CASSHMPASGGELFF. CDR3 bases: TGTGCCAGCAGTCATATGCCGGCTAGCGGCGGGGAGCTGTTTTTT.

The chain uses TRBV19 and TRBJ2-2, with TRBD2 matching 8 bases. V shed 5 bases and J 4 bases; nucleotides not matched to a gene: 9. Per germline, CDR1 LNHDA and CDR2 SQIVND (reference sequence). The CDR3 contains 16 residues. The CDR3 loop reads CASSLTGRVATGELFF. CDR3 coding DNA: TGTGCCAGTAGTCTTACCGGGAGGGTCGCCACCGGGGAGCTGTTTTTT.

The chain has TRBV7-3 and TRBJ2-1, with a possible D match to TRBD2 (6 bases). The germline V gene encodes CDR1 SGHTA and CDR2 FQGTGA. The CDR3 is 14 residues long. Trimming left V 1 base short and J 7 bases short, with 11 bases between. CDR3 in DNA: TGTGCCAGCAGCTTAATTCCGGGGGTGAATGAGCAGTTCTTC. It specifies CASSLIPGVNEQFF.

The rearrangement uses TRBV7-8 and TRBJ2-3; the D is unclear. Trimming removed 2 bases from V and 4 bases from J, with 10 bases in between. The germline V gene has CDR1 SGHVS and CDR2 FQNEAQ. The CDR3 is made up of 14 amino acids. CDR3 coding DNA: TGTGCCAGCAGCTTAACCAAAAAGGCAGATACGCAGTATTTT. Translated, it gives CASSLTKKADTQYF.

The chain employs TRBV14 and TRBJ2-2; possibly TRBD2 for D (6 bases). Germline V gene data show CDR1 as SGHDN and CDR2 as FVKESK. CDR3 length: 16 amino acids. V shed 4 bases and J shed 8 bases, with 20 bases lying between them. The CDR3 reads CASSPFGGGVPGELFF. The CDR3, as DNA: TGTGCCAGCAGCCCCTTTGGGGGAGGCGTACCGGGGGAGCTGTTTTTT.

The gene calls are TRBV5-4 and TRBJ1-4; D is possibly TRBD1 (6 bases). V was pared by 5 bases and J by 8 bases, with 13 bases between. This CDR3 is built from 13 residues. Germline CDR1 SGHNT, CDR2 YYREEE (reference sequence). For the CDR3, the DNA is TGTGCCAGCAGGGACACGGGACAAGAAAAACTGTTTTTT. The encoded protein is CASRDTGQEKLFF. The full variable domain, rest sourced from reference TRBV5-4 and TRBJ1-4, is ETGVTQSPTHLIKTRGQQVTLRCSSQSGHNTVSWYQQALGQGPQFIFQYYREEENGRGNFPPRFSGLQFPNYSSELNVNALELDDSALYLCASRDTGQEKLFFGSGTQLSVL.

The chain has TRBV19 and TRBJ1-5, with 9 bases fitting TRBD1. The germline CDR1 and CDR2 sequences are LNHDA and SQIVND (reference sequence). With V trimmed by 3 bases and J by 7 bases, 10 bases remained unmatched. The CDR3 is made up of 16 amino acids. CDR3 sequence (DNA): TGTGCCAGTAGTATGATCCCGACAGGGGGAATACAGCCCCAGCATTTT. This translates into CASSMIPTGGIQPQHF.

The chain has TRBV14 and TRBJ2-7, with 10 positions matching TRBD2. Germline V gives CDR1 SGHDN, CDR2 FVKESK. V was pared by 8 bases and J by 6 bases, with 10 bases of the junction left unmatched. This CDR3 comprises 14 residues. CDR3 bases: TGTGCCAGCTCAGTCCTAGCGGGAGTCGGCGAGCAGTACTTC. Its protein product is CASSVLAGVGEQYF.

This chain joins TRBV25-1 and TRBJ2-5; D not certain. With 2 bases removed from V and 4 bases from J, the gap between germline ends came to 8 bases. The CDR3 is 13 amino acids. The germline gives CDR1 MGHDK, CDR2 SYGVNS. CDR3 protein: CASSEHSVETQYF. DNA for the CDR3: TGTGCCAGCAGTGAACATTCTGTAGAGACCCAGTACTTC.

This sequence joins TRBV5-1 and TRBJ1-2, with unresolved D. V was shortened by 3 bases and J by 4 bases, with 16 bases between the two germline ends. The germline gives CDR1 SGHRS, CDR2 YFSETQ. The CDR3 runs to 15 residues. CDR3 coding DNA: TGCGCCAGCAGCTCCGGTCAAGAGGCGGCCTATGGCTACACCTTC. Translation: CASSSGQEAAYGYTF.

The chain recombines TRBV5-1 with TRBJ2-1; 10 nucleotides agree with TRBD2. This CDR3 is 14 amino acids long. CDR1 and CDR2 (germline): SGHRS, YFSETQ. The ends lost 7 bases at V and 6 bases at J; junction bases unmatched: 7. The CDR3 sequence is CASETSGWSNEQFF. The CDR3 DNA reads TGCGCCAGCGAGACTAGCGGGTGGAGCAATGAGCAGTTCTTC.

The genes are TRBV5-6 and TRBJ1-2; weak D call: TRBD1 (6 bases). From germline, CDR1 is SGHDT and CDR2 YYEEEE. The CDR3 has 13 amino acids. The V end was cut by 4 bases, the J end by 4 bases, with 11 bases between. CDR3 sequence: CASSRDIVYGYTF. Here the CDR3 DNA reads TGTGCCAGCAGCCGGGACATCGTCTATGGCTACACCTTC.

The V gene is TRBV6-5, the J gene TRBJ2-2; no firm D call. The CDR3 spans 14 residues. V lost 0 bases to trimming and J lost 5 bases, with 7 bases between them. Germline V lookup: CDR1 MNHEY, CDR2 SVGAGI. The DNA for the CDR3 is TGTGCCAGCAGTTACTCGATCGAGACCGGGGAGCTGTTTTTT. The encoded protein is CASSYSIETGELFF.

This chain links TRBV11-2 with TRBJ2-7, with D uncertain. Deletions cut 4 bases from V and 9 bases from J, with 10 bases between. Per germline, CDR1 SGHAT and CDR2 FQNNGV. The CDR3 spans 11 residues. CDR3 loop: CASSSLLSQYF. In nucleotides, the CDR3 is TGTGCCAGCAGCTCCCTATTATCGCAGTACTTC.

This chain links TRBV5-5 with TRBJ1-5, with 9 bases identical to TRBD1. V gave up 4 bases and J gave up 4 bases; unmatched junction bases: 6. The CDR3 consists of 15 residues. Germline lookup yields CDR1 SGHKS and CDR2 YYEKEE (reference sequence). The CDR3 nucleotides are TGTGCCAGCAGCCGGACAGGGGTAGGGAATCAGCCCCAGCATTTT. This codes for CASSRTGVGNQPQHF.

The genes are TRBV5-4 and TRBJ2-5, with unresolved D. Germline V gene sequence: CDR1 SGHNT, CDR2 YYREEE (reference sequence). CDR3 size: 14 residues. V lost 2 bases and J lost 1, with 9 bases in between. For the CDR3, the DNA is TGTGCCAGCAGCTTCGGCCAGGCCCAAGAGACCCAGTACTTC. As protein: CASSFGQAQETQYF.

V and J are TRBV5-1 and TRBJ1-2; D may be TRBD1 (5 bases). This CDR3 has 17 residues. Trimming stripped 4 bases from V and 0 bases from J, with 19 bases between. From germline, CDR1 is SGHRS and CDR2 YFSETQ. The CDR3 coding sequence is TGCGCCAGCAGCCCCCCGAGTCTCGACAGCTCTAACTATGGCTACACCTTC. This sequence encodes CASSPPSLDSSNYGYTF. Full variable domain (outside the CDR3, taken from reference TRBV5-1 and TRBJ1-2): KAGVTQTPRYLIKTRGQQVTLSCSPISGHRSVSWYQQTPGQGLQFLFEYFSETQRNKGNFPGRFSGRQFSNSRSEMNVSTLELGDSALYLCASSPPSLDSSNYGYTFGSGTRLTVV.